The 21 T cell receptor beta chains reported below all come from one sample, sequenced in a study of memory CD4+ T cells and cytomegalovirus serostatus (dated by TCRdb to between 2018 and 2020). Library preparation was by the immunoSEQ multiplex PCR assay. This immuneACCESS table, as held by TCRdb, lists in-frame sequences with V and J called but not all clones. Of the missing ones, under half trace to an unresolved V gene in checked studies; the others have no known cause. The sample yields 50,000 to 60,000 clones; around 88% were counted once. Jointly, the top ten make up less than 2.5% of the sample. Single viable CD3+CD4+CD8-CD45RO+ cells were sorted as memory CD4+ T cells on a FACSAria II. Sequencing input: memory CD4+ T cells from blood. The receptors were sampled from an adult in good health and CMV-seropositive.

This clone was counted between two and nine times. The chain links TRBV2 to TRBJ1-5, with D perhaps matching TRBD1 (6 bases). Germline-derived CDR1 and CDR2 are SNHLY and FYNNEI. This CDR3 comprises 13 residues. Trimming removed 10 bases from V and 5 bases from J, with 15 bases in between. CDR3 sequence reads: CATSGERDQPQHF. CDR3 in DNA: TGTGCCACCTCAGGGGAGCGGGATCAGCCCCAGCATTTT.

The chain recombines TRBV7-2 with TRBJ2-7; 8 bases agree with TRBD2. The trim removed 4 bases at V and 4 bases at J, leaving 6 bases unmatched. CDR3 length: 14 residues. Germline V CDR1 and CDR2: SGHTA, FQGNSA. Here the CDR3 reads CASSSGLGFYEQYF. As DNA, the CDR3 is TGTGCCAGCAGCTCGGGACTAGGATTTTACGAGCAGTACTTC.

J is TRBJ2-7 and V is TRBV7-3; D not certain. Deletions cut 5 bases from V and 2 bases from J, with 16 bases between. CDR1 and CDR2 from the germline V gene are SGHTA and FQGTGA. This CDR3 region has 15 residues. In nucleotides, the CDR3 is TGTGCCAGCAGCCCCAGACGACTTTTAACCTACGAGCAGTACTTC. It is translated as CASSPRRLLTYEQYF.

The CDR3 nucleotides are TGTGCCAGCAGCCCAATCCCGGGACAGGAGCGGGTGTTTTTT. Translated, it gives CASSPIPGQERVFF. The rearrangement joins TRBV7-8 to TRBJ1-4, with 8 nucleotides matching TRBD1. V lost 5 bases to trimming and J lost 15 bases; unmatched junction nucleotides: 14. Germline CDR1 and CDR2: SGHVS and FQNEAQ. The CDR3 loop spans 14 amino acids.

Remarks on this clone: The same CDR3 is also encoded by other DNA sequences in this sample. The chain uses TRBV7-2 and TRBJ1-2; D gene uncertain. The CDR3 runs to 14 residues. V was trimmed by 5 bases and J by 2 bases, leaving 12 bases between them. Per germline, CDR1 SGHTA and CDR2 FQGNSA. The DNA for the CDR3 is TGTGCCAGCAGCCCCTCGCCCGGGAACTATGGCTACACCTTC. The encoded protein is CASSPSPGNYGYTF.

The CDR3 nucleotides are TGTGCTAGTGGTTTACCTCGCCGCAGCCCGAGAGCTTTCTTT. It translates to CASGLPRRSPRAFF. This chain joins TRBV12-5 and TRBJ1-1; D remains ambiguous. This CDR3 contains 14 residues. CDR1 is LGHNT and CDR2 is FRNRAP in the germline V gene. Trimming removed 3 bases from V and 10 bases from J, with 18 bases in between.

The J gene is TRBJ2-3, the V gene TRBV2; D ambiguous. Germline V lookup: CDR1 SNHLY, CDR2 FYNNEI. The V end was cut by 5 bases, the J end by 2 bases, with 2 bases between. This CDR3 spans 11 amino acids. Written as DNA, the CDR3 is TGTGCCAGCAGTTACACAGATACGCAGTATTTT. It codes for CASSYTDTQYF.

The chain uses TRBV5-1 and TRBJ2-2, with TRBD1 matching 9 bases. V shed 8 bases, J shed 5 bases, and the junction held 13 bases outside the gene matches. Germline loops: CDR1 SGHRS, CDR2 YFSETQ. The CDR3 covers 16 residues. The CDR3 DNA sequence: TGCGCCAGTGCCGGGGGAGGACAGGGGAGTACCGGGGAGCTGTTTTTT. Translation gives CASAGGGQGSTGELFF.

This clone has more than one count but fewer than ten. The J gene is TRBJ2-7, the V gene TRBV2, with D hard to call. From germline, CDR1 is SNHLY and CDR2 FYNNEI. Trimming took off 8 bases at V and 5 bases at J, with 16 bases between the two ends. The CDR3 contains 13 residues. Here the CDR3 reads CASYTTSVHEQYF. The CDR3 DNA sequence: TGTGCCAGCTACACTACAAGTGTCCACGAGCAGTACTTC. The full variable domain, completed using reference TRBV2 and TRBJ2-7, is EPEVTQTPSHQVTQMGQEVILRCVPISNHLYFYWYRQILGQKVEFLVSFYNNEISEKSEIFDDQFSVERPDGSNFTLKIRSTKLEDSAMYFCASYTTSVHEQYFGPGTRLTVT.

In its sample, this clone was seen once. The chain employs TRBV27 and TRBJ2-7, with TRBD2 matching 14 bases. The V and J ends lost 5 bases and 3 bases, in that order; junction bases with no gene match: 6. This CDR3 region has 16 residues. The germline V gene has CDR1 MNHEY and CDR2 SMNVEV (reference sequence). CDR3: CASSPRTSGRFYEQYF. In nucleotides, the CDR3 is TGTGCCAGCAGTCCCCGGACTAGCGGGAGGTTCTACGAGCAGTACTTC.

V gene TRBV9 combines with J gene TRBJ1-1, with a weak D call TRBD1 (5 bases). In germline, CDR1 is SGDLS, CDR2 YYNGEE. The CDR3 extends over 15 amino acids. The V and J ends lost 0 bases and 4 bases respectively, with 13 bases between them. The CDR3 protein is CASSVGGGGGTEAFF. The CDR3 DNA sequence: TGTGCCAGCAGCGTAGGGGGGGGTGGTGGCACTGAAGCTTTCTTT.

This chain connects TRBV2 to TRBJ1-4; 8 bases match TRBD1. Trimming cost V 6 bases and J 5 bases; bases outside gene matches: 8. CDR3 length: 15 amino acids. In germline, CDR1 is SNHLY, CDR2 FYNNEI. CDR3 in DNA: TGTGCCAGCAGGGTAGACAGGGGACAGAATGAAAAACTGTTTTTT. Protein sequence: CASRVDRGQNEKLFF.

The chain uses TRBV28 and TRBJ2-5; 7 bases match TRBD1. There are 11 residues in the CDR3. V was pared by 8 bases and J by 3 bases, with 0 bases of the junction left unmatched. The germline V gene has CDR1 MDHEN and CDR2 SYDVKM. The CDR3 nucleotides read TGTGCCAGCGGGACAGAAGAGACCCAGTACTTC. Protein product: CASGTEETQYF.

This chain uses TRBV11-2 with TRBJ2-2, with 7 bases identical to TRBD1. With V trimmed by 5 bases and J by 3 bases, 6 bases remained unmatched. This CDR3 is built from 15 residues. The germline gives CDR1 SGHAT, CDR2 FQNNGV. The CDR3 is CASSEVTGYTGELFF. The CDR3 DNA sequence: TGTGCCAGCAGCGAGGTGACAGGGTACACCGGGGAGCTGTTTTTT.

The chain employs TRBV5-1 and TRBJ2-2; D ambiguous. The V end was cut by 1 base, the J end by 5 bases, with 9 bases between. The CDR3 runs to 14 residues. Germline CDR1 SGHRS, CDR2 YFSETQ. CDR3 DNA sequence: TGCGCCAGCAGCTTGACCCGGCCAACCGGGGAGCTGTTTTTT. Amino acid sequence: CASSLTRPTGELFF.

V is TRBV5-1 and J is TRBJ2-3; D uncertain. The germline V and J ends were trimmed by 5 bases and 2 bases, with 3 bases remaining between them. Germline V CDR1 and CDR2: SGHRS, YFSETQ. The CDR3 has 11 residues. CDR3 protein: CASRYTDTQYF. The DNA of the CDR3 is TGCGCCAGCAGATACACAGATACGCAGTATTTT.

This clone was counted a single time. DNA of the CDR3: TGTGCCAGCAGTGAAAGACTAGCGGGAGATCAAGATACGCAGTATTTT. Translation gives CASSERLAGDQDTQYF. The V and J genes are TRBV6-1 and TRBJ2-3, with 12 bases identical to TRBD2. Germline trimming cut 2 bases from V and 5 bases from J; bases unmatched to any gene: 5. The CDR3 spans 16 residues. Germline V gene data show CDR1 as MNHNS and CDR2 as SASEGT.

This clone was counted between two and nine times. V gene TRBV5-1 combines with J gene TRBJ1-2; unclear D gene. The CDR3 contains 14 residues. Germline V gene lookup returns CDR1 SGHRS and CDR2 YFSETQ. Trimming stripped 4 bases from V and 5 bases from J, with 15 bases between. The CDR3 nucleotides read TGCGCCAGCAGCCCGTATGGGCGGCCTTATGGCTACACCTTC. Translation gives CASSPYGRPYGYTF.

The gene calls are TRBV19 and TRBJ1-5; D may be TRBD1 (5 bases). Germline values: CDR1 LNHDA, CDR2 SQIVND (reference sequence). The CDR3 has 14 residues. Trimming stripped 6 bases from V and 4 bases from J, with 13 bases between. The CDR3 region has the DNA TGTGCCAGTAGCCCCCGGGGGGGTAATCAGCCCCAGCATTTT. As protein: CASSPRGGNQPQHF.

V is TRBV7-9 and J is TRBJ2-1; 8 bases map to TRBD1. Germline CDR1 reads SEHNR; CDR2 reads FQNEAQ (reference sequence). This CDR3 is built from 16 residues. V trimming: 5 bases; J trimming: 1 base; junction bases outside the gene matches: 7. For the CDR3, the DNA is TGTGCCAGCAGCCCTAGACAGGGGCGTTCCTACAATGAGCAGTTCTTC. It translates to CASSPRQGRSYNEQFF.

This chain joins TRBV7-2 and TRBJ2-3; 8 bases align to TRBD2. CDR1 SGHTA and CDR2 FQGNSA come from the germline V gene. After removal of 4 bases from V and 3 bases from J, the junction contained 9 bases not matched to a gene. The CDR3 is made up of 16 amino acids. The CDR3: CASSSSAGVRTDTQYF. The DNA for the CDR3 is TGTGCCAGCAGCTCTTCAGCGGGAGTAAGGACAGATACGCAGTATTTT. Looking up the rest from reference TRBV7-2 and TRBJ2-3 gives the full variable domain: GAGVSQSPSNKVTEKGKDVELRCDPISGHTALYWYRQSLGQGLEFLIYFQGNSAPDKSGLPSDRFSAERTGGSVSTLTIQRTQQEDSAVYLCASSSSAGVRTDTQYFGPGTRLTVL.